The sequence of this T cell receptor beta chain was determined in a study of shared T cell receptors in the human thymus. Sequencing was performed with immunoSEQ multiplex PCR; in TCRdb, only in-frame clones are kept and a portion is missing. The table has some 700,000 clones, roughly 88% seen once. Looked up from germline, CDR1 is SGHVS and CDR2 is FQNEAQ. With V trimmed by 5 bases and J by 4 bases, 10 bases remained unmatched. The CDR3 is made up of 15 amino acids. These data were likewise used in another study, on human thymus T cells. That work states: Resections were taken during corrective heart surgery, and the thymus tissue came from these. Thymic and blood repertoires appeared to show biased V and J gene usage.

The TCR sequence derives from a girl under two years old with a congenital heart defect. The V call is TRBV7-8, the J call TRBJ1-2; 7 bases line up with TRBD1. Sequencing used thymocytes. CDR3 in amino acids: CASSHGTASTYGYTF. CDR3 nucleotide sequence: TGTGCCAGCAGCCATGGGACAGCATCTACCTATGGCTACACCTTC.